Below, one T cell receptor beta chain is given with its context. The record originates from a study of blood T cell repertoires in COVID-19. Background on the study: Both acute and convalescent COVID-19 samples were obtained from the United States, Italy and Spain.

CDR3 length equals 15 residues. V gave up 2 bases and J gave up 2 bases, with 13 bases separating them. Germline V CDR1 and CDR2: MNHEY, SVGAGI. Authors' analysis steps: It was from reference gene primer amplification that nucleated cell counts were estimated. Generated by immunoSEQ multiplex PCR, the TCRdb table keeps only in-frame clones and is missing some. Clone size and the V and J calls come from that table; the DNA yielded D and trimming. This table has about 210,000 clones, around 82% appearing once. The chain links TRBV6-5 to TRBJ2-7; D might be TRBD2 (5 bases). The receptor's source is a man aged 50 to 59 with active or convalescent COVID-19. The specimen sequenced was peripheral blood. The DNA of the CDR3 is TGTGCCAGCAGTTACAGGTCTAGCCGCACCTACGAGCAGTACTTC. It specifies CASSYRSSRTYEQYF.